The clone carrying this TCR beta chain came up once. Repertoires were generated with immunoSEQ multiplex PCR, while TCRdb's copy carries only in-frame clones and drops some. This sample has 110,000 to 150,000 clones, with roughly three quarters found just once. The sample originates from a study of blood T cell repertoires in COVID-19. Study information: COVID-19 samples, acute and convalescent, were from the United States, Italy and Spain. PBMCs, B-cell-depleted T cells, or T cells provided the cDNA or gDNA that made up the material.

Trimming took off 5 bases at V and 1 base at J, with 15 bases between the two ends. The CDR3 runs 15 residues. The germline gives CDR1 SGHTA, CDR2 FQGNSA. The sequenced material came from peripheral blood. The TCR originated in a man aged 55 to 69 with acute or convalescent COVID-19. This rearrangement joins TRBV7-2 to TRBJ2-7; possibly TRBD2 for D (7 bases). The CDR3 nucleotides are TGTGCCAGCAGCCCACGTAGGGGGGGATCCTACGAGCAGTACTTC. Residues: CASSPRRGGSYEQYF.